This is a list of T cell receptor beta chains from one sample in a study of blood T cell repertoires in COVID-19. Method: immunoSEQ multiplex PCR; TCRdb's copy keeps in-frame clones and lacks some. The sample has about 370,000 clones, 80% to 90% seen once. Source material: peripheral blood. These receptors all come from a woman in her 30s with COVID-19, enrolled during active disease. Both conserved end residues are part of each CDR3. D genes are given only for firm matches. Size tells how often a clone was seen (once, few, many) or the class of an expanded clone, and some rows leave it out.

v_call	d_call	clone_size	j_call	cdr3_aa	cdr3_nt
TRBV6-6	.	once	TRBJ2-1	CASSYLRGINEQFF	TGTGCCAGCAGTTACCTAAGGGGGATAAATGAGCAGTTCTTC
TRBV10-3	.	.	TRBJ2-1	CAISDYGTRGYNEQFF	TGTGCCATCAGTGACTACGGGACAAGGGGGTACAATGAGCAGTTCTTC
TRBV4-2	.	.	TRBJ2-7	CASSQDRGYEQYF	TGTGCCAGCAGCCAAGATAGGGGGTACGAGCAGTACTTC
TRBV25-1	.	few	TRBJ2-7	CASSEGWSIGDEQYF	TGTGCCAGCAGTGAAGGGTGGTCAATAGGGGACGAGCAGTACTTC
TRBV3-1/TRBV3-2	.	once	TRBJ2-1	CASSPPLWEASYNEQFF	TGTGCCAGCAGCCCTCCCTTGTGGGAGGCTTCCTACAATGAGCAGTTCTTC
TRBV9	.	.	TRBJ2-3	CASSVGGGTSVHF	.
TRBV5-6	.	.	TRBJ1-2	CASTGDNYGYTF	TGTGCCAGCACCGGGGATAACTATGGCTACACCTTC
TRBV6-5	TRBD2	.	TRBJ2-1	CASSLGGGGPYNEQFF	TGTGCCAGCAGTTTAGGTGGGGGAGGGCCGTACAATGAGCAGTTCTTC
TRBV2	TRBD1	.	TRBJ1-1	CASRADRGLTEAFF	TGTGCCAGCAGGGCCGACAGGGGGCTCACTGAAGCTTTCTTT
TRBV28	.	.	TRBJ1-6	CASSPRQGSSYNSPLHF	TGTGCCAGCAGCCCTAGGCAAGGTTCCTCCTATAATTCACCCCTCCACTTT
TRBV4-2	.	.	TRBJ2-5	CASSQDEYVETQYF	TGTGCCAGCAGCCAAGATGAGTATGTAGAGACCCAGTACTTC
TRBV24-1	.	.	TRBJ1-2	CATSDYAGDYGYTF	TGTGCCACCAGTGATTACGCGGGGGACTATGGCTACACCTTC
TRBV30	.	few	TRBJ1-1	CAWRAGERVDTEAFF	TGTGCCTGGAGAGCAGGGGAAAGAGTAGACACTGAAGCTTTCTTT
TRBV18	.	.	TRBJ2-4	CASSPHWGLLAKNIQYF	TGTGCCAGCTCACCTCACTGGGGACTTCTAGCCAAAAACATTCAGTACTTC
TRBV27	.	.	TRBJ1-2	CASSRQASPLWGYTF	TGTGCCAGCAGTCGGCAGGCCTCCCCGCTATGGGGCTACACCTTC
TRBV19	.	.	TRBJ2-5	CASSSDIQETQYF	TGTGCCAGTAGCTCGGACATTCAAGAGACCCAGTACTTC
TRBV11-3	TRBD1	.	TRBJ2-7	CASSLSRTGEDEQYF	TGTGCCAGCAGCTTATCTCGGACAGGGGAGGACGAGCAGTACTTC
TRBV5-6	.	.	TRBJ1-4	CASSPRQANEKLFF	TGTGCCAGCAGTCCCCGACAAGCTAATGAAAAACTGTTTTTT
TRBV2	.	once	TRBJ2-1	CASSDDGVGYNEQFF	TGTGCCAGCAGTGATGACGGGGTAGGGTACAATGAGCAGTTCTTC
TRBV7-2	.	.	TRBJ1-1	CASSPRGRHGGEAFF	TGTGCCAGCAGCCCAAGGGGGAGACATGGGGGTGAAGCTTTCTTT
TRBV27	TRBD1	.	TRBJ1-1	CASSSQGTGKLAFF	TGTGCCAGCAGTTCCCAAGGGACAGGGAAATTGGCTTTCTTT
TRBV29-1	.	.	TRBJ2-7	CSVEVGARYEQYF	TGCAGCGTTGAGGTGGGGGCCAGGTACGAGCAGTACTTC
TRBV6-5	.	.	TRBJ2-4	CASSYSGGEDIQYF	TGTGCCAGCAGTTACTCAGGTGGGGAGGACATTCAGTACTTC
TRBV6-2/TRBV6-3	TRBD2	.	TRBJ2-2	CASSGGLAGPGELFF	TGTGCCAGCAGTGGGGGACTAGCGGGTCCCGGGGAGCTGTTTTTT
TRBV18	TRBD1	.	TRBJ1-1	CASSRLQGRLGTEAFF	TGTGCCAGCTCACGATTACAGGGGCGGTTAGGCACTGAAGCTTTCTTT
TRBV6-4	TRBD1	.	TRBJ1-6	CASSVDRGNSPLHF	TGTGCCAGCAGCGTCGACAGGGGTAATTCACCCCTCCACTTT
TRBV4-1	.	once	TRBJ2-2	CASSEIQDTGELFF	TGCGCCAGCAGCGAAATACAGGATACCGGGGAGCTGTTTTTT
TRBV6-5	TRBD2	.	TRBJ2-3	CASSSGTSGVMQYF	TGTGCCAGCAGTTCCGGGACTAGCGGGGTGATGCAGTATTTT
TRBV7-2	.	.	TRBJ2-5	CASSSSGFRETQYF	TGTGCCAGCAGCTCTTCGGGGTTTCGAGAGACCCAGTACTTC